What follows are 22 T cell receptor beta chains derived from one specimen sequenced in a study of blood T cell repertoires in COVID-19. The method was immunoSEQ multiplex PCR; TCRdb's version includes in-frame clones alone and lacks a portion of them. The sample consists of about 160,000 clones, roughly 80% of them appearing once. Sequencing was done on a sample of peripheral blood. The source is a woman of 80 years or more with acute or convalescent COVID-19.

The V and J genes are TRBV28 and TRBJ2-3; possibly TRBD2 for D (5 bases). CDR3 size: 14 residues. From germline, CDR1 is MDHEN and CDR2 SYDVKM. V lost 7 bases to trimming and J lost 11 bases, with 22 bases between them. CDR3 nucleotides: TGTGCCAGCAAACTAGAGGTTCGCGGTGGGGTGCAGTATTTT. Translating it yields CASKLEVRGGVQYF.

The chain uses TRBV5-5 and TRBJ2-7, with D perhaps TRBD2 (6 bases). Per germline, CDR1 SGHKS and CDR2 YYEKEE (reference sequence). V lost 2 bases and J 3 bases, leaving 18 bases between the germline ends. There are 16 residues in the CDR3. CDR3 in DNA: TGTGCCAGCAGCTTTTATAACCGGGACTCCTACTACGAGCAGTACTTC. This sequence encodes CASSFYNRDSYYEQYF.

This clone has just one count. This sequence joins TRBV9 and TRBJ2-2; possible D gene TRBD2, 6 bases. From germline, CDR1 is SGDLS and CDR2 YYNGEE. The V end lost 0 bases, the J end lost 0 bases, and 12 bases lay between the germline ends. This CDR3 is 17 amino acids long. CDR3 nucleotide sequence: TGTGCCAGCAGCGTAGCTATTGGGACTGCGAACACCGGGGAGCTGTTTTTT. This translates into CASSVAIGTANTGELFF.

The sample holds a few counts of this clone. The V call is TRBV7-2, the J call TRBJ2-3; D might be TRBD2 (6 bases). This CDR3 has 15 amino acids. Germline loops: CDR1 SGHTA, CDR2 FQGNSA. V was pared by 3 bases and J by 9 bases, with 19 bases between. In DNA, the CDR3 is TGTGCCAGCAGCTTGTCCCGGGACTCCTTGAGAACGCAGTATTTT. Translating gives CASSLSRDSLRTQYF.

The gene calls are TRBV30 and TRBJ2-3; the D gene is possibly TRBD2 (5 bases). The CDR3 runs to 15 residues. The germline gives CDR1 GTSNPN, CDR2 SVGIG (reference sequence). V was shortened by 3 bases and J by 1 base, with 14 bases between the two germline ends. The CDR3 sequence: CAWSPLSGRTDTQYF. The CDR3 DNA reads as TGTGCCTGGAGCCCTCTAAGCGGCCGCACAGATACGCAGTATTTT.

The chain employs TRBV5-8 and TRBJ2-4; D not certain. Trimming pared 3 bases from V and 0 bases from J, leaving 10 bases between. CDR3 length equals 15 residues. Germline assignment: CDR1 SGHTS and CDR2 YDEGEE. The CDR3 spells CASSYQKLAKNIQYF. In DNA form, the CDR3 reads TGTGCCAGCAGCTACCAGAAATTAGCCAAAAACATTCAGTACTTC.

The genes are TRBV9 and TRBJ2-7; 11 bases are shared with TRBD2. The junction had 3 bases not matched to a gene; V was cut back by 4 bases and J by 3 bases. Germline CDR1 and CDR2: SGDLS and YYNGEE. This CDR3 comprises 14 residues. CDR3 in amino acids: CASSYGTSGYEQYF. In nucleotides, the CDR3 is TGTGCCAGCAGCTATGGGACTAGCGGCTACGAGCAGTACTTC. Drawing the rest from reference TRBV9 and TRBJ2-7, the complete variable domain is DSGVTQTPKHLITATGQRVTLRCSPRSGDLSVYWYQQSLDQGLQFLIQYYNGEERAKGNILERFSAQQFPDLHSELNLSSLELGDSALYFCASSYGTSGYEQYFGPGTRLTVT.

The J gene is TRBJ1-1, the V gene TRBV19, with D unclear. Germline V gene sequence: CDR1 LNHDA, CDR2 SQIVND (reference sequence). CDR3 length: 16 residues. The ends were cut back, 6 bases at V and 10 bases at J, with 27 bases in the middle. In nucleotides, the CDR3 is TGTGCCAGTAGGATGGGCTCCCGGCTCGTCGGTGGTGGAGCTTTCTTT. Its translation: CASRMGSRLVGGGAFF.

J is TRBJ2-5 and V is TRBV27; 8 bases line up with TRBD2. J was trimmed by 3 bases and V by 6 bases; bases with no gene match: 6. This CDR3 is 14 amino acids long. Germline CDR1 is MNHEY and CDR2 is SMNVEV (reference sequence). The CDR3 sequence is CASSDPGGEETQYF. CDR3 nucleotide sequence: TGTGCCAGCAGCGACCCGGGAGGGGAAGAGACCCAGTACTTC.

CDR3 sequence (DNA): TGTGCCAGCAGCATGCCCATTGACAGGGTAGGCTCCTACGAGCAGTACTTC. Its translation: CASSMPIDRVGSYEQYF. The chain combines TRBV7-9 with TRBJ2-7; 7 nucleotides agree with TRBD1. The CDR3 loop spans 17 amino acids. CDR1 and CDR2 from the germline V gene are SEHNR and FQNEAQ (reference sequence). J was trimmed by 0 bases and V by 5 bases; bases with no gene match: 13. Based on the CDR3 plus reference TRBV7-9 and TRBJ2-7, the full variable domain is DTGVSQNPRHKITKRGQNVTFRCDPISEHNRLYWYRQTLGQGPEFLTYFQNEAQLEKSRLLSDRFSAERPKGSFSTLEIQRTEQGDSAMYLCASSMPIDRVGSYEQYFGPGTRLTVT.

The chain employs TRBV5-5 and TRBJ2-5; 12 positions match TRBD2. CDR3 size: 16 residues. After removal of 5 bases from V and 4 bases from J, the junction contained 9 bases not matched to a gene. Looked up from germline, CDR1 is SGHKS and CDR2 is YYEKEE (reference sequence). This chain's CDR3 is CASRPLAGGTRETQYF. CDR3 in DNA: TGTGCCAGCAGACCTCTAGCGGGGGGGACTCGAGAGACCCAGTACTTC.

This clone has just a few counts. In DNA form, the CDR3 reads TGTGCCAGCACGGACAGGCCCACAACTAATGAAAAACTGTTTTTT. It codes for CASTDRPTTNEKLFF. The gene calls are TRBV19 and TRBJ1-4; 7 positions match TRBD1. V was pared by 9 bases and J by 0 bases, with 7 bases of the junction left unmatched. CDR3 size: 15 residues. Germline CDR1 and CDR2: LNHDA and SQIVND (reference sequence).

The chain couples TRBV5-1 to TRBJ2-7; tentatively, D is TRBD1 (7 bases). Trimming removed 2 bases from V and 3 bases from J, with 18 bases in between. In germline, CDR1 is SGHRS, CDR2 YFSETQ. The CDR3 spans 16 residues. CDR3 loop: CASSFSNRGGSYEQYF. In DNA form, the CDR3 reads TGCGCCAGCAGCTTCTCTAACAGGGGAGGCAGCTACGAGCAGTACTTC.

The chain joins TRBV9 to TRBJ2-1, with 9 bases that match TRBD2. Germline CDR1 is SGDLS and CDR2 is YYNGEE. The CDR3 has 15 residues. Germline trimming cut 2 bases from V and 6 bases from J; bases unmatched to any gene: 6. CDR3 residues: CASSVLAGQLNEQFF. CDR3 bases: TGTGCCAGCAGCGTCCTAGCGGGACAACTCAATGAGCAGTTCTTC.

The chain uses TRBV10-3 and TRBJ2-3; 7 bases map to TRBD2. The germline gives CDR1 ENHRY, CDR2 SYGVKD. The CDR3 covers 15 residues. Germline trimming cut 4 bases from V and 6 bases from J; bases unmatched to any gene: 10. CDR3 coding DNA: TGTGCCATCAGTGTCGCGCGCGGGAGCGTGGATACGCAGTATTTT. It encodes CAISVARGSVDTQYF.

V usage is TRBV6-5 and J usage is TRBJ1-2, with D hard to call. The V end was cut by 8 bases, the J end by 3 bases, with 10 bases between. The CDR3 runs 12 residues. Looked up from germline, CDR1 is MNHEY and CDR2 is SVGAGI. CDR3 protein: CASAYSYYGYTF. CDR3 nucleotide sequence: TGTGCCAGCGCGTACAGTTACTATGGCTACACCTTC.

The chain combines TRBV5-4 with TRBJ2-1; TRBD1 is a possible D gene (5 bases). Trimming cost V 0 bases and J 5 bases, with 9 bases left between them. The germline V gene encodes CDR1 SGHNT and CDR2 YYREEE (reference sequence). This CDR3 has 14 residues. CDR3 DNA sequence: TGTGCCAGCAGCTTGGGGGGCTCGAACAATGAGCAGTTCTTC. Protein: CASSLGGSNNEQFF.

The rearrangement links TRBV10-3 to TRBJ2-5; 8 bases fit TRBD1. The CDR3 totals 14 residues. Trimming removed 6 bases from V and 5 bases from J; junction bases left unmatched: 8. Looked up from germline, CDR1 is ENHRY and CDR2 is SYGVKD. The CDR3 nucleotides are TGTGCCATCAGGGACAGGGTCCTGGGGGAGACCCAGTACTTC. This encodes CAIRDRVLGETQYF.

The chain uses TRBV7-9 and TRBJ2-1, with 8 bases fitting TRBD1. J gave up 9 bases and V 5 bases, and 6 bases lay outside the gene matches. Germline V CDR1 and CDR2: SEHNR, FQNEAQ (reference sequence). CDR3 length: 13 residues. Here the CDR3 reads CASSPDRGGEQFF. CDR3 coding DNA: TGTGCCAGCAGCCCAGACAGGGGCGGTGAGCAGTTCTTC. The complete variable domain, with remaining parts taken from reference TRBV7-9 and TRBJ2-1, reads DTGVSQNPRHKITKRGQNVTFRCDPISEHNRLYWYRQTLGQGPEFLTYFQNEAQLEKSRLLSDRFSAERPKGSFSTLEIQRTEQGDSAMYLCASSPDRGGEQFFGPGTRLTVL.

Remarks on this clone: The junction differs from germline at one of its ends, possibly a read error. The rearrangement uses TRBV10-3 and TRBJ2-6; D may be TRBD1 (6 bases). This CDR3 region has 16 residues. Per the germline V gene, CDR1 is ENHRY and CDR2 is SYGVKD. The CDR3: CAISVLDSPGANVLTF. CDR3 DNA: TGTGCCATCAGTGTTCTGGACAGCCCTGGCGCCAACGTCCTGACTTTC.

In DNA, the CDR3 is TGTGCCACCAGCAGAGAGACTAGCACCGTCAATGAGCAGTTCTTC. It codes for CATSRETSTVNEQFF. This sequence joins TRBV15 and TRBJ2-1, with TRBD2 matching 7 bases. J lost 6 bases, V lost 0 bases, and 5 bases had no gene match. CDR1 and CDR2 (germline): LNHNV, YYDKDF (reference sequence). The CDR3 is 15 amino acids.

This rearrangement joins TRBV6-6 to TRBJ1-3; TRBD1 matches at 7 bases. CDR1 is MNHNY and CDR2 is SVGAGI in the germline V gene (reference sequence). The V gene end was trimmed by 4 bases and the J gene end by 3 bases; junction bases not matched to a gene: 3. The CDR3 has 14 residues. CDR3 loop: CASSSGQVGNTIYF. The DNA of the CDR3 is TGTGCCAGCAGTTCCGGACAGGTTGGAAACACCATATATTTT.